Below, 5 T cell receptor beta chains from the same sample are listed, as sequenced in a study of Graves' ophthalmopathy and Graves' hyperthyroidism. Amplification from RNA transcripts yielded the TCR beta CDR3 regions. First-round RT-PCR with HTBI primers preceded a second-round multiplex PCR. TCRdb independently ran MiXCR on the multiplex PCR reads; one entry per CDR3 protein. The table records roughly 500,000 distinct CDR3 sequences, 14% of them present only once. Sequenced: blood. These receptors were collected from a woman aged 30 to 39 with Graves' ophthalmopathy.

This clonotype was observed a handful of times. The chain couples TRBV5-1 to TRBJ1-1; no firm D call. Germline V lookup: CDR1 SGHRS, CDR2 YFSETQ. This CDR3 is 13 amino acids long. Trimming left V 4 bases short and J 5 bases short, with 12 bases between. As DNA, the CDR3 is TGCGCCAGCAGCGGCGGACCGGGAACTGAAGCTTTCTTT. It translates to CASSGGPGTEAFF.

This clonotype was observed a few times. J is TRBJ2-2 and V is TRBV6-1; 12 bases fit TRBD2. J was trimmed by 6 bases and V by 1 base; bases with no gene match: 0. CDR3 length: 15 residues. Germline V lookup: CDR1 MNHNS, CDR2 SASEGT. The CDR3 nucleotides are TGTGCCAGCAGTGAAGGACTAGCGGGAGCCGGGGAGCTGTTTTTT. It specifies CASSEGLAGAGELFF.

The chain uses TRBV30 and TRBJ2-4; 12 nucleotides match TRBD2. The CDR3 covers 18 residues. Germline CDR1 reads GTSNPN; CDR2 reads SVGIG (reference sequence). Unmatched junction bases numbered 10, after V lost 1 base and J lost 3 bases. Here the CDR3 DNA reads TGTGCCTGGAGTGCGGGCTTAGGACTAGCGGGGTACAAAAACATTCAGTACTTC. This codes for CAWSAGLGLAGYKNIQYF.

This clonotype has more than one count but fewer than ten. The rearrangement uses TRBV12-3 or TRBV12-4 and TRBJ2-2, with TRBD1 matching over 9 bases. The CDR3 is made up of 19 amino acids. With 4 bases clipped from V and 3 bases from J, the junction kept 15 bases outside the gene matches. The CDR3: CASSCTGTGWLVDTGELFF. Written as DNA, the CDR3 is TGTGCCAGCAGTTGTACCGGGACAGGGTGGTTAGTGGACACCGGGGAGCTGTTTTTT.

There are many counts of this clonotype. J is TRBJ2-7 and V is TRBV12-3 or TRBV12-4, with 8 bases aligning to TRBD2. This CDR3 spans 14 amino acids. V lost 3 bases and J lost 2; bases outside the gene matches: 3. CDR3 DNA: TGTGCCAGCAGTTTCGCGGGGGGCCCCTACGAGCAGTACTTC. Translated: CASSFAGGPYEQYF.